The sequence of this T cell receptor beta chain was determined in a study of CD4 T cells in relation to SARS-CoV-2 and coronaviruses (dated by TCRdb to the early 2020s). Study-level background: The ViraFEST assay cultured PBMCs with antigen for nine to ten days, then sequenced TCR beta CDR3s to find antigen-specific clonal expansions. An HIV-1 Nef peptide pool or a culture without peptide was used as the negative reference condition. HLA restriction was mapped for shared crossreactive spike epitopes using patient-derived lymphoblastoid cell lines. Memory CD4+ T cell crossreactivity between SARS-CoV-2 and common cold coronavirus spike proteins was assessed at the TCR clonotype level in the study. The Adaptive Biotechnologies TCR-sequencing kit was used to sequence samples from a few pre-COVID donors and the naive versus memory experiments, whereas other data were Illumina-based. A different TCR-beta assay, based on Illumina, was used to sequence expansion assays from other donors in the study. Results and caveats for the whole study, not just this receptor: In about 60% of donors, memory CD4+ clonotypes turned up that crossrecognized SARS-CoV-2 and at least one common cold coronavirus spike. Crossreactivity analysis centred on spike protein, so crossreactivity against other viral proteins was not assessed. Small numbers of patients and of tested TCRs were a limitation of the study. Compared with monoreactive clones, crossreactive clones had significantly weaker SARS-CoV-2-driven expansion, a result consistent with antigenic imprinting. Because no donor provided both pre-pandemic and post-infection samples, tracing the source of pre-existing responses was limited.

Remarks on this clone: Its antigen has not been determined. The sample holds no much larger clone one base away, and base qualities are not on file.

Library method: the immunoSEQ multiplex PCR assay. As for the authors' bioinformatics: During preprocessing, nonproductive sequences were discarded, as were any CDR3s that did not begin with C, did not end with F or W, or were shorter than 7 amino acids. The MANAFEST web app was used to call antigen-specific clonotypes on the basis of expansion compared with the reference and with other culture wells. A clone was considered positive if the clone showed significant expansion compared with the reference culture in 2 of 3 replicate wells at an FDR below 0.05. Positive clones also required significant expansion versus all other tandem wells and an odds ratio above 5. After three terminal residues were trimmed from each end, CDR3 homology was quantified as pairwise Levenshtein distance using the stringdist R package. Here the immuneACCESS table is served through TCRdb, limited to in-frame sequences with V and J called. Missing clones are a known gap in these copies; in checked studies unresolved V genes cover under half, and the rest lacks a known reason. V and J calls and clone size are as listed in that table; D and trimming were resolved from the DNA. The table for this sample lists about 19,000 clones; 60% to 80% of them were counted only once. The ten most abundant clones make up 15% to 19% of the sample.

Taken from the germline V gene, the CDR1 and CDR2 loops are SNHLY and FYNNEI. Taken from cysteine to phenylalanine, the CDR3 has 14 residues. Only the CDR3 part of the read is kept: 42 bases, read in frame from the first base. Trimming removed 3 bases from V and 3 bases from J; the gene matches leave 3 bases unexplained. CD4+ T cells from unexposed donors were collected before the COVID-19 pandemic (2011-2018). After around 11 days of culture, CD4+ T cells were isolated with the EasySep CD4+ T cell isolation kit. As cell number allowed, CD4+ T cells from unexposed donors were tested for reactivity to SARS-CoV-2 S and N and to four common cold coronavirus spike pools. Each well received 2.2 million or so PBMCs, cultured in IMDM supplemented with roughly 5.1% human AB serum and around 10 IU/ml IL-2. Half of the culture medium was replaced with fresh IL-2-containing medium on days 3 and 7. In general, every peptide culture condition was set up in three replicate wells. The leukapheresis product used for the unexposed donors was purchased from a commercial source. PBMCs were isolated from leukapheresis product or whole blood by Ficoll-Paque PLUS gradient centrifugation. PBMCs were either cryopreserved at -140 degrees C or used fresh in the expansion assay. The QIAamp Micro DNA Kit was used to extract genomic DNA from the CD4+ T cells.

This sequence uses TRBV2 and TRBJ2-3; 7 bases in the junction line up with TRBD1. The specimen sequenced was CD4+ T cells from PBMCs, cultured in vitro. The TCR comes from a human donor in good health. CDR3 region: CASSDNRGTDTQYF. The sequenced DNA: TGTGCCAGCAGTGATAACAGGGGAACAGATACGCAGTATTTT.